The rows below give T cell receptor beta chains drawn from one sample of a study of Ad26.COV2.S vaccination and SARS-CoV-2 variants. The data were produced by immunoSEQ multiplex PCR, yet TCRdb's version contains in-frame clones alone and is incomplete. The sample consists of around 450,000 clones, roughly 89% of them appearing once. The sample was peripheral blood, taken in a trial of Ad26.COV2.S vaccine versus placebo. The receptors were gathered from a person aged 18-65 years who received the Ad26.COV2.S COVID-19 vaccine or a placebo. Both conserved end residues are part of each CDR3. The order of the fields is D gene, clone size, J gene, V gene, CDR3 protein, CDR3 DNA. A D gene is named only where the DNA matches it firmly. Not all rows give a size; the values are once, few, many and, for expanded clones, a class.

d_gene: TRBD2; abundance: NA; j_gene: TRBJ2-1; v_gene: TRBV18; CDR3aa: CASSRLASFNEQFF; CDR3nt: TGTGCCAGCTCAAGACTAGCGTCCTTCAATGAGCAGTTCTTC
d_gene: TRBD1; abundance: NA; j_gene: TRBJ1-2; v_gene: TRBV29-1; CDR3aa: CSVAPGQRATGYTF; CDR3nt: TGCAGCGTAGCACCGGGACAGCGGGCGACTGGCTACACCTTC
d_gene: NA; abundance: NA; j_gene: TRBJ2-5; v_gene: TRBV5-6; CDR3aa: CASSLDGRWAQYF; CDR3nt: TGTGCCAGCAGCTTGGATGGCAGGTGGGCCCAGTACTTC
d_gene: TRBD2; abundance: NA; j_gene: TRBJ2-5; v_gene: TRBV5-1; CDR3aa: CASSLGQGGETQYF; CDR3nt: TGCGCCAGCAGCTTGGGCCAGGGAGGGGAGACCCAGTACTTC
d_gene: NA; abundance: once; j_gene: TRBJ1-1; v_gene: TRBV6-1; CDR3aa: CASSDKGWVLNTEAFF; CDR3nt: TGTGCCAGCAGTGACAAAGGATGGGTTCTGAACACTGAAGCTTTCTTT
d_gene: TRBD1; abundance: once; j_gene: TRBJ1-3; v_gene: TRBV7-2; CDR3aa: CASSRQGSHSGNTIYF; CDR3nt: TGTGCCAGCAGCAGACAGGGCTCCCACTCTGGAAACACCATATATTTT
d_gene: NA; abundance: NA; j_gene: TRBJ2-3; v_gene: TRBV4-1; CDR3aa: CASSQGAPKSADTQYF; CDR3nt: TGCGCCAGCAGCCAAGGAGCGCCCAAGTCTGCAGATACGCAGTATTTT
d_gene: NA; abundance: NA; j_gene: TRBJ1-1; v_gene: TRBV5-1; CDR3aa: CASGGGMNTEAFF; CDR3nt: TGCGCCAGCGGAGGAGGGATGAACACTGAAGCTTTCTTT
d_gene: NA; abundance: NA; j_gene: TRBJ1-5; v_gene: TRBV11-2; CDR3aa: CASSLGGGSNQPQHF; CDR3nt: TGTGCCAGCAGCTTAGGAGGGGGTAGCAATCAGCCCCAGCATTTT
d_gene: TRBD1; abundance: NA; j_gene: TRBJ2-2; v_gene: TRBV4-2; CDR3aa: CASSLGDREGPGELFF; CDR3nt: TGTGCCAGCAGCCTGGGTGACAGGGAAGGTCCGGGGGAGCTGTTTTTT
d_gene: TRBD1; abundance: NA; j_gene: TRBJ1-1; v_gene: TRBV19; CDR3aa: CASSARTGDTEAFF; CDR3nt: TGTGCCAGTAGTGCCCGGACAGGGGACACTGAAGCTTTCTTT
d_gene: NA; abundance: NA; j_gene: TRBJ2-3; v_gene: TRBV19; CDR3aa: CASSQGSPFVDTQYF; CDR3nt: TGTGCCAGTAGCCAGGGGAGTCCCTTCGTAGATACGCAGTATTTT
d_gene: NA; abundance: NA; j_gene: TRBJ1-2; v_gene: TRBV24-1; CDR3aa: CATAPGNYGYTF; CDR3nt: TGTGCCACCGCTCCAGGTAACTATGGCTACACCTTC
d_gene: NA; abundance: NA; j_gene: TRBJ1-6; v_gene: TRBV6-1; CDR3aa: CASSEAGRSSYNSPLHF; CDR3nt: TGTGCCAGCAGTGAAGCGGGGCGGAGCTCCTATAATTCACCCCTCCACTTT
d_gene: NA; abundance: NA; j_gene: TRBJ1-2; v_gene: TRBV5-1; CDR3aa: CASSLGSVNYGYTF; CDR3nt: TGCGCCAGCAGCTTGGGCAGTGTAAACTATGGCTACACCTTC
d_gene: NA; abundance: NA; j_gene: TRBJ2-5; v_gene: TRBV6-5; CDR3aa: CASSSYREETQYF; CDR3nt: TGTGCCAGCAGTTCGTACAGGGAAGAGACCCAGTACTTC
d_gene: TRBD1; abundance: NA; j_gene: TRBJ1-2; v_gene: TRBV5-4; CDR3aa: CASSLGTGAYGYTF; CDR3nt: TGTGCCAGCAGCCTGGGGACAGGGGCTTATGGCTACACCTTC
d_gene: TRBD1; abundance: NA; j_gene: TRBJ1-4; v_gene: TRBV28; CDR3aa: CASSWAPGQANEKLFF; CDR3nt: TGTGCCAGCAGTTGGGCGCCGGGACAGGCGAATGAAAAACTGTTTTTT
d_gene: TRBD1; abundance: NA; j_gene: TRBJ1-2; v_gene: TRBV30; CDR3aa: CAWSRNRGGNGYTF; CDR3nt: TGTGCCTGGAGTCGGAACAGGGGAGGGAATGGCTACACCTTC
d_gene: TRBD2; abundance: NA; j_gene: TRBJ2-7; v_gene: TRBV6-5; CDR3aa: CASSWEGTSYEQYF; CDR3nt: TGTGCCAGCAGTTGGGAGGGAACATCCTACGAGCAGTACTTC
d_gene: TRBD1; abundance: NA; j_gene: TRBJ1-6; v_gene: TRBV6-1; CDR3aa: CASSERTGQPNSPLHF; CDR3nt: TGTGCCAGCAGTGAAAGAACGGGACAGCCTAATTCACCCCTCCACTTT
d_gene: NA; abundance: NA; j_gene: TRBJ2-1; v_gene: TRBV5-4; CDR3aa: CASSNVHVTLGEQFF; CDR3nt: TGTGCCAGCAGCAACGTACACGTAACTCTAGGTGAGCAGTTCTTC